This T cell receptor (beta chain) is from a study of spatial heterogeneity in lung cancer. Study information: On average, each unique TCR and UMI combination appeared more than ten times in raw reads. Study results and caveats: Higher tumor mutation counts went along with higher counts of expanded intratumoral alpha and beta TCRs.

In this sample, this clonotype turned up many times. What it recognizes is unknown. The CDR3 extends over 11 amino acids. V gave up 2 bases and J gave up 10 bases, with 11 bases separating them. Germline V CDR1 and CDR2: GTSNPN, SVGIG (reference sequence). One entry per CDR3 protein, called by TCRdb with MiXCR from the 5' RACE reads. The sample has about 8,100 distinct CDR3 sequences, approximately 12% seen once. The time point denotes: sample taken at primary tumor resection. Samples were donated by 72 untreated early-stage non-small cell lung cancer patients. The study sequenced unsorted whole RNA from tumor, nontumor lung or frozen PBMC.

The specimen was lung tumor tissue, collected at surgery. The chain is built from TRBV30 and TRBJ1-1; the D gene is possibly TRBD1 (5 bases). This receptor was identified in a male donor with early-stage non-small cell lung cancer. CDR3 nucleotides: TGTGCCTGGAGTCCCGGGACGGTAGCTTTCTTT. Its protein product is CAWSPGTVAFF.